This TCR beta chain appears in the sequencing data of a study of shared clonotypes between healthy human individuals. Assay used: immunoSEQ multiplex PCR; TCRdb lists only in-frame clones, some missing. The sample shows roughly 490,000 clones, roughly four fifths of them seen only once. The study, taken as a whole, reports: Investigators expected sequencing depth to affect clonotype sharing among donors.

This CDR3 region has 14 residues. The germline V gene has CDR1 SNHLY and CDR2 FYNNEI. V was clipped by 5 bases and J by 7 bases, with 15 bases between them. About this clone: Its antigen is unidentified.

The sequenced sample was PBMCs. This TCR was sampled from a woman aged 40 to 50 in good health. Some clones in this sample may be carry-over from other donors' samples. The V gene is TRBV2, the J gene TRBJ1-5, with D perhaps matching TRBD1 (5 bases). The chain's CDR3 is CASSRERGGQPQHF. The CDR3 coding sequence is TGTGCCAGCAGTCGTGAGCGGGGGGGGCAGCCCCAGCATTTT.